This T cell receptor beta chain was obtained from a study of shared clonotypes between healthy human individuals. Study-level results: For naive CD4 cells, roughly 5.5% of clonotypes were shared across a handful of donors.

Remarks on this clone: Its antigen is unidentified.

The CDR3 has 15 residues. V lost 6 bases to trimming and J lost 0 bases, with 13 bases between them. Germline lookup yields CDR1 SNHLY and CDR2 FYNNEI. Naive-designated CD8 cells lacked CD45RO, were positively enriched for CCR7, and omitted terminally differentiated effector memory CD45RA+ cells. Every immunoSEQ plate was one replicate of a subset's evenly spread DNA. Repertoires were generated with immunoSEQ multiplex PCR, while TCRdb's copy carries only in-frame clones and drops some. The sample comprises hundreds of thousands of clones, 95% to 98% of which are singletons, and 0.3% rests with the top ten.

The sequencing sample was made of naive CD8+ T cells sorted from blood. This sequence joins TRBV2 and TRBJ2-3, with D perhaps matching TRBD1 or TRBD2 (5 bases each). The receptor comes from a young man in good health. CDR3 DNA: TGTGCCAGCAGAAGGGGACCCGTTAGCACAGATACGCAGTATTTT. Encoded protein: CASRRGPVSTDTQYF.